This TCR beta chain comes out of a study of pediatric ulcerative colitis. Some clones are missing from TCRdb's copy, which holds only in-frame ones; the method was immunoSEQ multiplex PCR. The sample yields about 64,000 clones, approximately 87% seen once. Study observations and caveats: A couple of rectal CDR3 clonotypes occurred in all ulcerative colitis patients.

The CDR3 is made up of 14 amino acids. Per germline, CDR1 MNHEY and CDR2 SVGAGI. Between the trimmed V and J ends, which lost 0 bases and 4 bases, there was a span of 9 bases. This clone showed up just once. Its antigen is not known. This chain connects TRBV6-5 to TRBJ2-5; no reliable D call. The receptor was derived from a boy aged 5-17 years with severe ulcerative colitis. Material: blood. CDR3 DNA: TGTGCCAGCAGTTACTCGAGAGCCGTAGAGACCCAGTACTTC. This encodes CASSYSRAVETQYF.